This T cell receptor (beta chain) was captured by sequencing in a study of T cells in localized non-small cell lung cancer. Germline V CDR1 and CDR2: SGHNT, YENEEA. V was clipped by 3 bases and J by 0 bases; unmatched bases: 2. The length of the CDR3 is 15 residues. About this clone itself: Its antigen is as yet unknown.

Study results and caveats: Only one tumor region was sequenced, so heterogeneity remains possible.

TCRdb keeps only in-frame clones here, not all; method: immunoSEQ multiplex PCR. The data contain about 1,000 clones, about 20% of them singletons. The chain carries TRBV11-3 and TRBJ2-3, with TRBD2 identical over 8 bases. This TCR was sampled from a female donor over 55 with stage I squamous cell lung carcinoma. This specimen consisted of lung tumor tissue, obtained before any cancer treatment. The CDR3 sequence: CASSFSGASTDTQYF. The CDR3 DNA reads as TGTGCCAGCAGCTTTAGCGGGGCGAGCACAGATACGCAGTATTTT.